The clone carrying this TCR beta chain showed up just once. The antigen remains unidentified. This CDR3 has 12 residues. V shed 2 bases, J shed 6 bases, and the junction held 1 base outside the gene matches. The germline CDR1 and CDR2 sequences are DFQATT and SNEGSKA (reference sequence). Treatment indicated: approximately nine-day PBMC culture with coronavirus spike peptide pools or control peptides (ViraFEST assay). Half of the medium was exchanged for fresh IL-2 medium, first on day 3 and then on day 7. These data come from a study of vaccination and CD4 T cells after COVID-19. Study observations and caveats: Convalescent patients had 304 of 307 vaccine-specific clones showing spike mono-reactivity.

At the Johns Hopkins FTIC core, DNA taken from cultured CD4+ T cells was sequenced by way of the Oncomine TCR Beta short-read assay. Researchers extracted genomic DNA from CD4+ T cells that had been cultured. In TCRdb, the PCR reads were re-called with MiXCR into one record per CDR3 protein. The data contain 6,500 to 8,500 distinct CDR3 sequences, roughly 61% of them singletons. The clonotype was recovered from a human donor who had recovered from COVID-19. Input material: CD4+ T cells from blood, cultured in vitro. The rearrangement links TRBV20-1 to TRBJ2-7; 10 bases agree with TRBD2. CDR3 region: CSARPSGSEQYF. CDR3 nucleotides: TGCAGTGCTAGACCTAGCGGGAGCGAGCAGTACTTC.